This T cell receptor beta chain comes out of a study of shared clonotypes between healthy human individuals. Study outcomes and limitations: On the whole, naive subsets had larger estimated richness than memory subsets had. Donor clonotype sharing was expected to depend on sequencing depth.

A remark on this clone: Its antigen is undetermined.

The input for sorted-subset replicate PCRs was roughly 180 ng DNA, tens of thousands of T cell genomes. Generated by immunoSEQ multiplex PCR, the TCRdb table keeps only in-frame clones and is missing some. The sample yields about 1 million clones, about 76% seen once. This TCR was recovered from a man between 18 and 35 years old in good health. What was sequenced was memory CD4+ T cells sorted from blood. Specified subset: CD45RA-negative fraction.

Here the CDR3 reads CASSLAGGGLDVLYGYTF. The DNA for the CDR3 is TGTGCCAGCAGCTTAGCTGGAGGAGGATTAGACGTACTCTATGGCTACACCTTC. The chain employs TRBV13 and TRBJ1-2; D remains ambiguous. CDR1 is PRHDT and CDR2 is FYEKMQ in the germline V gene (reference sequence). CDR3 length: 18 residues. V dropped 1 base and J dropped 4 bases, with 22 bases sitting between them.